The clone carrying this TCR beta chain came up once. Germline loops: CDR1 MNHEY, CDR2 SMNVEV (reference sequence). The CDR3 covers 19 residues. V gave up 5 bases and J gave up 2 bases; unmatched junction bases: 16. This sample was included in a study of blood T cell repertoires in COVID-19. Study-wide context: The samples span acute and convalescent COVID-19 from the United States, Italy and Spain. Sample material is recorded as cDNA or gDNA derived from T cells, B-cell-depleted T cells, or PBMCs.

Patients at the Seattle site were enrolled during active infection and followed longitudinally. Profiled with immunoSEQ multiplex PCR; TCRdb holds only in-frame clones, not every one. The table includes about 250,000 clones, more than 70% detected once. This receptor was identified in a woman older than 75 with COVID-19, enrolled during active disease. The sequencing sample was made of peripheral blood. The genes are TRBV27 and TRBJ2-1, with 9 positions matching TRBD2. CDR3 sequence: CASSPPGRGGARAYNEQFF. In nucleotides, the CDR3 is TGTGCCAGCAGTCCACCGGGGCGGGGGGGTGCAAGGGCCTACAATGAGCAGTTCTTC.